The 25 T cell receptor beta chains listed next were all sequenced from one sample in a study of early T cells in non-severe SARS-CoV-2 infection. MiXCR, applied by TCRdb to the 5' RACE reads, yields one record per CDR3 protein. The sample carries 75,000 to 80,000 distinct CDR3 sequences, roughly 12% recorded once. The material sequenced was whole blood, taken at baseline. The receptors stem from an adult who was a healthcare worker with PCR-confirmed SARS-CoV-2 infection or an uninfected control (not recorded which).

The J gene is TRBJ1-6, the V gene TRBV12-3 or TRBV12-4; the D is unclear. This CDR3 has 13 residues. V lost 1 base, J lost 8 bases, and 6 bases lay in between. The CDR3 DNA sequence: TGTGCCAGCAGTTTAGGGCTTCATTCACCCCTCCACTTT. Residues: CASSLGLHSPLHF.

The chain employs TRBV29-1 and TRBJ2-1, with D tentatively TRBD1 or TRBD2 (6 bases each). CDR3 length equals 11 residues. Looked up from germline, CDR1 is SQVTM and CDR2 is ANQGSEA. Trimming shortened V by 6 bases and J by 8 bases, and 11 bases separated the two germline ends. CDR3 residues: CSVGGIDEQFF. The CDR3 DNA sequence: TGCAGCGTGGGGGGCATCGATGAGCAGTTCTTC.

This clonotype came up a few times. This chain joins TRBV7-9 and TRBJ1-5, with a weak D call TRBD1 (6 bases). The CDR3 has 15 amino acids. The V and J ends lost 4 bases and 0 bases respectively, with 10 bases between them. CDR1 is SEHNR and CDR2 is FQNEAQ in the germline V gene (reference sequence). The CDR3 DNA is TGTGCCAGCAGCTCGGACAGCTATAGCAATCAGCCCCAGCATTTT. Translated, it gives CASSSDSYSNQPQHF.

This clonotype appeared many times. The chain couples TRBV25-1 to TRBJ1-2; D might be TRBD1 (5 bases). Per the germline V gene, CDR1 is MGHDK and CDR2 is SYGVNS. The CDR3 runs 15 residues. Trimming took 0 bases from V and 4 from J, leaving 12 bases between them. CDR3 sequence (DNA): TGTGCCAGCAGTGAATACAGGGCGGACTTCTATGGCTACACCTTC. It yields the protein CASSEYRADFYGYTF.

This clonotype has ten or more counts. The CDR3 reads CSASTSGGDIQYF. Here the CDR3 DNA reads TGCAGTGCCTCGACTAGCGGGGGAGACATTCAGTACTTC. The chain links TRBV20-1 to TRBJ2-4, with TRBD2 matching over 12 bases. The junction had 5 bases not matched to a gene; V was cut back by 6 bases and J by 8 bases. The germline gives CDR1 DFQATT, CDR2 SNEGSKA (reference sequence). The CDR3 totals 13 residues.

This clonotype was recorded many times. V and J are TRBV12-3 or TRBV12-4 and TRBJ1-2; no definite D call. Trimming removed 1 base from V and 2 bases from J, with 11 bases in between. The length of the CDR3 is 15 residues. This chain's CDR3 is CASSLGVLGNYGYTF. CDR3 sequence (DNA): TGTGCCAGCAGTTTAGGTGTTCTGGGCAACTATGGCTACACCTTC.

This clonotype was picked up a small number of times. The chain combines TRBV12-3 or TRBV12-4 with TRBJ1-3; the D gene is possibly TRBD1 (6 bases). This CDR3 is built from 14 residues. The V end was cut by 3 bases, the J end by 7 bases, with 13 bases between. Here the CDR3 reads CASSFLQGENTIYF. Here the CDR3 DNA reads TGTGCCAGCAGTTTCTTACAGGGTGAGAACACCATATATTTT.

This clonotype was found many times. V usage is TRBV6-1 and J usage is TRBJ1-5; D possibly corresponds to TRBD1 (6 bases). CDR3 length equals 15 residues. The germline gives CDR1 MNHNS, CDR2 SASEGT. Trimming stripped 6 bases from V and 2 bases from J, with 14 bases between. The CDR3 sequence: CASRGQTTGNQPQHF. The CDR3 DNA reads TGTGCCAGCAGAGGACAGACGACGGGCAATCAGCCCCAGCATTTT.

This clonotype appeared a few times. The rearrangement joins TRBV6-1 to TRBJ2-1; TRBD2 aligns across 9 bases. CDR3 length equals 15 residues. V shed 1 base, J shed 4 bases, and the junction held 2 bases outside the gene matches. Looked up from germline, CDR1 is MNHNS and CDR2 is SASEGT. CDR3 nucleotides: TGTGCCAGCAGTGAAGGACTAGCGGATTACAATGAGCAGTTCTTC. It translates to CASSEGLADYNEQFF.

At least ten counts were recorded for this clonotype. The chain joins TRBV12-3 or TRBV12-4 to TRBJ2-1, with no clear D. V lost 6 bases and J lost 0, with 12 bases in between. The CDR3 spans 15 residues. CDR3 nucleotides: TGTGCCAGCAGACCCTGGTCTAGCTCCTACAATGAGCAGTTCTTC. As protein: CASRPWSSSYNEQFF.

V usage is TRBV12-3 or TRBV12-4 and J usage is TRBJ2-7, with a tentative D call TRBD2 (5 bases). CDR3 size: 12 residues. V lost 5 bases to trimming and J lost 7 bases, with 12 bases between them. CDR3 sequence: CASSQTRGEQYF. In DNA, the CDR3 is TGTGCCAGCAGTCAAACGCGCGGGGAGCAGTACTTC.

The DNA for the CDR3 is TGCGCCAGCAGCCCGGGACTTATAGTTCAAGAGACCCAGTACTTC. It codes for CASSPGLIVQETQYF. V is TRBV5-1 and J is TRBJ2-5; D is perhaps TRBD2 (6 bases). Germline lookup yields CDR1 SGHRS and CDR2 YFSETQ. V shed 4 bases and J shed 2 bases, with 15 bases lying between them. This CDR3 spans 15 amino acids.

This clonotype was seen many times. This sequence joins TRBV29-1 and TRBJ1-1; no firm D call. V dropped 0 bases and J dropped 8 bases, with 16 bases sitting between them. Germline V gene data show CDR1 as SQVTM and CDR2 as ANQGSEA. The CDR3 has 14 amino acids. CDR3 coding DNA: TGCAGCGTTGAAGAGGTGGCGGCGAGGGTGGAAGCTTTCTTT. Its protein is CSVEEVAARVEAFF.

This clonotype turned up a few times. The chain has TRBV6-6 and TRBJ2-7; D possibly corresponds to TRBD1 (6 bases). Germline-derived CDR1 and CDR2 are MNHNY and SVGAGI (reference sequence). The CDR3 has 13 residues. V lost 4 bases, J lost 4 bases, and 11 bases lay in between. The CDR3 DNA reads as TGTGCCAGCAGTTTCCCGGACAGATACGAGCAGTACTTC. Translation gives CASSFPDRYEQYF.

This clonotype has just a few counts. The V gene is TRBV27, the J gene TRBJ2-4, with D maybe TRBD2 (6 bases). Germline CDR1 MNHEY, CDR2 SMNVEV (reference sequence). The length of the CDR3 is 15 residues. Trimming took off 6 bases at V and 0 bases at J, with 12 bases between the two ends. The CDR3 DNA follows: TGTGCCAGCAGGCCTCAGGGACTAGCCAAAAACATTCAGTACTTC. Translating it yields CASRPQGLAKNIQYF.

This clonotype turned up a few times. The chain links TRBV18 to TRBJ2-6; the match to TRBD1 covers 9 bases. With V trimmed by 1 base and J by 2 bases, 6 bases remained unmatched. Germline V gene lookup returns CDR1 KGHSH and CDR2 LQKENI. The CDR3 is 18 residues long. This chain's CDR3 is CASSPQGQGLAGANVLTF. As DNA, the CDR3 is TGTGCCAGCTCACCACAGGGACAGGGTTTGGCTGGGGCCAACGTCCTGACTTTC.

The J gene is TRBJ2-7, the V gene TRBV9, with no clear D. Trimming pared 4 bases from V and 2 bases from J, leaving 13 bases between. Germline CDR1 reads SGDLS; CDR2 reads YYNGEE. CDR3 length: 14 amino acids. The CDR3 is CASSPSLITYEQYF. As DNA, the CDR3 is TGTGCCAGCAGCCCATCCCTCATCACCTACGAGCAGTACTTC.

This clonotype was counted between two and nine times. The V gene is TRBV5-1, the J gene TRBJ1-1; unclear D gene. Looked up from germline, CDR1 is SGHRS and CDR2 is YFSETQ. V was pared by 2 bases and J by 4 bases, with 12 bases between. The CDR3 is 14 residues long. In DNA, the CDR3 is TGCGCCAGCAGCTTACTAGGTCTGGGCACTGAAGCTTTCTTT. Residues: CASSLLGLGTEAFF.

This clonotype was counted ten times or more. This CDR3 is CASSLQESYYEQYF. The DNA for the CDR3 is TGTGCCAGCAGCTTACAGGAGTCCTACTACGAGCAGTACTTC. The gene calls are TRBV7-2 and TRBJ2-7; unclear D gene. CDR3 length equals 14 residues. V shed 2 bases and J shed 3 bases, with 11 bases lying between them. The germline CDR1 and CDR2 sequences are SGHTA and FQGNSA.

The sample holds a few counts of this clonotype. The V call is TRBV25-1, the J call TRBJ2-3; weak D call: TRBD1 (5 bases). Trimming removed 5 bases at V and 4 bases at J, with 19 bases between. This CDR3 contains 16 residues. Germline loops: CDR1 MGHDK, CDR2 SYGVNS. The DNA for the CDR3 is TGTGCCAGCAGTAGCGCCCGCAGGGCGTACTCAGATACGCAGTATTTT. Translation gives CASSSARRAYSDTQYF. Using reference TRBV25-1 and TRBJ2-3 for the parts outside the CDR3, the full variable domain is EADIYQTPRYLVIGTGKKITLECSQTMGHDKMYWYQQDPGMELHLIHYSYGVNSTEKGDLSSESTVSRIRTEHFPLTLESARPSHTSQYLCASSSARRAYSDTQYFGPGTRLTVL.

In this sample, this clonotype turned up a few times. J is TRBJ1-2 and V is TRBV2, with D tentatively TRBD1 (6 bases). There are 14 residues in the CDR3. Looked up from germline, CDR1 is SNHLY and CDR2 is FYNNEI. Trimming took 1 base from V and 7 from J, leaving 13 bases between them. CDR3 sequence reads: CASSEVLQGSGYTF. CDR3 in DNA: TGTGCCAGCAGTGAAGTCTTACAGGGCTCTGGCTACACCTTC.

Ten or more counts support this clonotype. The chain links TRBV27 to TRBJ2-2; D remains ambiguous. Trimming cost V 4 bases and J 2 bases, with 8 bases left between them. Germline V lookup: CDR1 MNHEY, CDR2 SMNVEV (reference sequence). CDR3 length: 14 amino acids. In DNA form, the CDR3 reads TGTGCCAGCAGTTGGCGAGATAACACCGGGGAGCTGTTTTTT. This gives the protein CASSWRDNTGELFF.

This clonotype was counted only a few times. The CDR3 sequence: CASSLDQGAGEQYF. The CDR3 DNA is TGCGCCAGCAGCTTGGATCAGGGGGCGGGAGAGCAGTACTTC. The chain is built from TRBV5-1 and TRBJ2-7; TRBD1 agrees at 8 bases. CDR1 and CDR2 from the germline V gene are SGHRS and YFSETQ. This CDR3 region has 14 residues. V shed 0 bases, J shed 7 bases, and the junction held 6 bases outside the gene matches.

This clonotype came up a few times. The chain recombines TRBV11-2 with TRBJ2-7; 7 bases match TRBD1. The junction had 6 bases not matched to a gene; V was cut back by 1 base and J by 3 bases. The CDR3 loop spans 15 amino acids. Germline V gene data show CDR1 as SGHAT and CDR2 as FQNNGV. CDR3 bases: TGTGCCAGCAGCTTAGCGGGACAGCCTATCTACGAGCAGTACTTC. Its protein is CASSLAGQPIYEQYF.

The chain is built from TRBV11-3 and TRBJ1-1; D not certain. Germline V gene lookup returns CDR1 SGHNT and CDR2 YENEEA. Trimming pared 1 base from V and 6 bases from J, leaving 18 bases between. This CDR3 comprises 16 residues. The CDR3 bases are TGTGCCAGCAGCTTAGGGGGTACGGGCAGAGAATCTGAAGCTTTCTTT. This encodes CASSLGGTGRESEAFF.